This T cell receptor (beta chain) was sequenced in a study of T cell responses to AZD1222 COVID-19 vaccine. Study-wide findings and caveats: Nearly half of spike-specific TCRs reportedly target unmutated variant regions.

Comment on this clone: The antigen is undetermined.

TCRdb's table, derived via immunoSEQ multiplex PCR, lists solely in-frame clones and lacks some. Among roughly 150,000 clones listed, nearly 90% were seen once. Trimming at V came to 1 base and at J to 10 bases, leaving 7 bases not matched to a gene. The germline CDR1 and CDR2 sequences are MNHEY and SVGEGT. This CDR3 is built from 13 residues. This chain joins TRBV6-2 or TRBV6-3 and TRBJ2-7; 7 nucleotides agree with TRBD2. The material sequenced was peripheral blood, taken on day 0 of AZD1222 vaccination. The receptor was derived from an adult in good health. The CDR3: CASSYLRESVQYF. In DNA, the CDR3 is TGTGCCAGCAGTTACTTGCGGGAGTCTGTACAGTACTTC.